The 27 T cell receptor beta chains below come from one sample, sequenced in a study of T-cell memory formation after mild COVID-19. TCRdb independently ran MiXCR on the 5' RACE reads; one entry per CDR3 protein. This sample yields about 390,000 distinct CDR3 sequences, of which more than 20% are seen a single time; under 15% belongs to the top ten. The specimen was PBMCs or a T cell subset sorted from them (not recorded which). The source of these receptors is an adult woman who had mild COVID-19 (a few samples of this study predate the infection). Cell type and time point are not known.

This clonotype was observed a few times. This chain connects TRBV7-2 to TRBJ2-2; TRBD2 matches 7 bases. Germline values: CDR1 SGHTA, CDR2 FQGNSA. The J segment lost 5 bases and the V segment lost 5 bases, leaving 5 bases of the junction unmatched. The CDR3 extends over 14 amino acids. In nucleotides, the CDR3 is TGTGCCAGCAGCCCCCTACTAGCGACCGGGGAGCTGTTTTTT. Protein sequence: CASSPLLATGELFF.

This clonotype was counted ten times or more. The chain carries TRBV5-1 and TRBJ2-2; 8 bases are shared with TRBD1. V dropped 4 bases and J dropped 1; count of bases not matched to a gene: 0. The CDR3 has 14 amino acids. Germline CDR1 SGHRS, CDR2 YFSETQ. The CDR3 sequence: CASSGTGNTGELFF. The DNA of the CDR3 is TGCGCCAGCAGCGGGACAGGGAACACCGGGGAGCTGTTTTTT.

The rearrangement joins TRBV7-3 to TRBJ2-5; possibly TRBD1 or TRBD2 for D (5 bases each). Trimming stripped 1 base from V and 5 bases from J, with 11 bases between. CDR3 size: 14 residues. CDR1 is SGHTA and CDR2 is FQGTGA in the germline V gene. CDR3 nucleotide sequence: TGTGCCAGCAGCTTAAGGGGAGAGGGGGAGACCCAGTACTTC. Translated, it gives CASSLRGEGETQYF.

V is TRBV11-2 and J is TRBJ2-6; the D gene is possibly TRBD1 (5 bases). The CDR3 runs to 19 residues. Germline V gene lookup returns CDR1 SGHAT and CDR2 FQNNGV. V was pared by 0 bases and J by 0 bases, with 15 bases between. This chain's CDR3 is CASSLDFWGRSSGANVLTF. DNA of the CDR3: TGTGCCAGCAGCTTAGACTTTTGGGGCAGGTCCTCTGGGGCCAACGTCCTGACTTTC.

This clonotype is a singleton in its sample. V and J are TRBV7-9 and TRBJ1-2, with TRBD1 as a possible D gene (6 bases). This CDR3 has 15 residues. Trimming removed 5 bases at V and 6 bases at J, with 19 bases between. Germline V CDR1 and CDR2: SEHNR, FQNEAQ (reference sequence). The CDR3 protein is CASSLSAGAGDGYTF. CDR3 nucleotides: TGTGCCAGCAGCCTAAGCGCTGGAGCAGGGGATGGCTACACCTTC.

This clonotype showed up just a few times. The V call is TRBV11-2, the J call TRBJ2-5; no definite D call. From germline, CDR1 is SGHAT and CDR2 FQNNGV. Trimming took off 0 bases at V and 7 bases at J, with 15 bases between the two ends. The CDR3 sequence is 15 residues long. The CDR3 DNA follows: TGTGCCAGCAGCTTAGAACCCGAGGTAGCAGGGACCCAGTACTTC. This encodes CASSLEPEVAGTQYF.

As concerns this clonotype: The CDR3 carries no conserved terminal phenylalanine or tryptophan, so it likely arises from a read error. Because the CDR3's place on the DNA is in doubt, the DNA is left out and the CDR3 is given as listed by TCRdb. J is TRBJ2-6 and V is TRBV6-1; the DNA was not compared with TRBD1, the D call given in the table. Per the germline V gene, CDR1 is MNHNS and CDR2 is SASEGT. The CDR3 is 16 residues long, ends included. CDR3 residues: CASSEWGYSGANVLGS.

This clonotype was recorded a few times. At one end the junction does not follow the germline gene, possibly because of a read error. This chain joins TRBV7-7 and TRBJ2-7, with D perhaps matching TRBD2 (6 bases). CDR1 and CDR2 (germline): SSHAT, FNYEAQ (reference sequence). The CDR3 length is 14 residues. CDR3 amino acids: CASSFGQGGGEQYF. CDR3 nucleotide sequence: TGTGCTAGCAGCTTCGGCCAGGGAGGAGGCGAGCAGTACTTC.

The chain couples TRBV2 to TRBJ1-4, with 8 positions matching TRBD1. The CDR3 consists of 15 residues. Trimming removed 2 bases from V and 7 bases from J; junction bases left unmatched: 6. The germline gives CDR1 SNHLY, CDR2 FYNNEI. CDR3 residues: CASSERTGGGEKLFF. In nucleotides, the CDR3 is TGTGCCAGCAGTGAAAGAACAGGGGGAGGTGAAAAACTGTTTTTT.

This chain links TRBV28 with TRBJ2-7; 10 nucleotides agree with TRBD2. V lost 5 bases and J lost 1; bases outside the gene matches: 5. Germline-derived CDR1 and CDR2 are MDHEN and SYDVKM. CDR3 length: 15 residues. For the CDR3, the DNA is TGTGCCAGCAGTCCGATGACTAGCGGGTCCTACGAGCAGTACTTC. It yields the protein CASSPMTSGSYEQYF.

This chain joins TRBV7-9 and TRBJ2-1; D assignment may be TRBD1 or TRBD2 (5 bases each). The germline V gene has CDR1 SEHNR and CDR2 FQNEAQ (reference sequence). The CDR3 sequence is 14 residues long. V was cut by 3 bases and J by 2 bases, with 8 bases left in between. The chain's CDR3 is CASSLGRTYNEQFF. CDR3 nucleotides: TGTGCCAGCAGCTTGGGACGGACCTACAATGAGCAGTTCTTC.

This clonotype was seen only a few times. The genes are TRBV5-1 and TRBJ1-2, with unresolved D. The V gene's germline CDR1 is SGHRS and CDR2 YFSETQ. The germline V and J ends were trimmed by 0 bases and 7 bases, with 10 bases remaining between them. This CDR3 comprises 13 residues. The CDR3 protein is CASSLAGRSGYTF. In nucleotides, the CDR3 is TGCGCCAGCAGCTTGGCGGGGAGGTCTGGCTACACCTTC.

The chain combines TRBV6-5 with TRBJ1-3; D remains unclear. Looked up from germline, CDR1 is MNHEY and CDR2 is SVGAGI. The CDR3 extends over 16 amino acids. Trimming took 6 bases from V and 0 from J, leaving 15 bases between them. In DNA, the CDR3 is TGTGCCAGCAGGCCGCGTGCGCGAAGCTCTGGAAACACCATATATTTT. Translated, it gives CASRPRARSSGNTIYF.

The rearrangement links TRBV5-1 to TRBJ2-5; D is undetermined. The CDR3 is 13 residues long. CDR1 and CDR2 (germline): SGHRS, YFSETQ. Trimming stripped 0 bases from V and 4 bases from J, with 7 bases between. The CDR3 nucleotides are TGCGCCAGCAGCTTGGGAGACGGAGAGACCCAGTACTTC. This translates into CASSLGDGETQYF. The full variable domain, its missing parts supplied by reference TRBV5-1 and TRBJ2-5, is KAGVTQTPRYLIKTRGQQVTLSCSPISGHRSVSWYQQTPGQGLQFLFEYFSETQRNKGNFPGRFSGRQFSNSRSEMNVSTLELGDSALYLCASSLGDGETQYFGPGTRLLVL.

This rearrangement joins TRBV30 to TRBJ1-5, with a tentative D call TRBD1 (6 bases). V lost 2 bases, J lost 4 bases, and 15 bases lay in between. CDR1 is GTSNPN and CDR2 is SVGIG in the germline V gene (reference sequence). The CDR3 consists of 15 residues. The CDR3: CAWSLSRGWNQPQHF. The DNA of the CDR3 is TGTGCCTGGAGTTTGTCCAGGGGTTGGAATCAGCCCCAGCATTTT.

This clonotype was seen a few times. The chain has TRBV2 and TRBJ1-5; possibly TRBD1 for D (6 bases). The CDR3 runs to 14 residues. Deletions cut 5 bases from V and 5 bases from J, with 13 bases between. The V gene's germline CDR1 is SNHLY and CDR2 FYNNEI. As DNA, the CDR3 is TGTGCCAGCAGTCAGGACAGCACTTATCAGCCCCAGCATTTT. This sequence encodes CASSQDSTYQPQHF.

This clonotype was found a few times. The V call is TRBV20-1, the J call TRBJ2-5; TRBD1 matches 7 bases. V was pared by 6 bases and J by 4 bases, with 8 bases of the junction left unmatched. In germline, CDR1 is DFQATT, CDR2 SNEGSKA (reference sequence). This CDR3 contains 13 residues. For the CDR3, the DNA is TGCAGTGCGCCGACAGGGTCGGGAGAGACCCAGTACTTC. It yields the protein CSAPTGSGETQYF.

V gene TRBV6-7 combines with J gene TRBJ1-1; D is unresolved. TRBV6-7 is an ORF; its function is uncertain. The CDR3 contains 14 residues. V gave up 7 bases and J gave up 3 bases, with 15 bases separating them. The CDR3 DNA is TGTGCCAGCACCGGGAGGACTAGTCACACTGAAGCTTTCTTT. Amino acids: CASTGRTSHTEAFF.

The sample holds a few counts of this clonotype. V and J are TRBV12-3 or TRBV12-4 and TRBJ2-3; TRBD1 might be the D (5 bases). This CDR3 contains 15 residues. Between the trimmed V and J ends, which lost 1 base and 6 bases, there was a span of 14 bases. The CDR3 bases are TGTGCCAGCAGTTTAGGTACAGGCCTTTTGGATACGCAGTATTTT. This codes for CASSLGTGLLDTQYF.

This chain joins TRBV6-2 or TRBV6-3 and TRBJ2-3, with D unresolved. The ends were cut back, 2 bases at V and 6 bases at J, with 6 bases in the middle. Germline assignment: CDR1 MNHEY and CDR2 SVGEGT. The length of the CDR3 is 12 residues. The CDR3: CASSYEWDTQYF. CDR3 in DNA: TGTGCCAGCAGTTACGAGTGGGATACGCAGTATTTT.

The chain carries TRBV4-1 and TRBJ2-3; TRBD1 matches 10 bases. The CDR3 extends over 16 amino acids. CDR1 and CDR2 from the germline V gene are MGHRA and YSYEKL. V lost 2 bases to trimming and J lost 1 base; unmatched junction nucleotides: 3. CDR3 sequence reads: CASSQRGTGGTDTQYF. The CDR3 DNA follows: TGCGCCAGCAGCCAAAGAGGGACAGGGGGCACAGATACGCAGTATTTT.

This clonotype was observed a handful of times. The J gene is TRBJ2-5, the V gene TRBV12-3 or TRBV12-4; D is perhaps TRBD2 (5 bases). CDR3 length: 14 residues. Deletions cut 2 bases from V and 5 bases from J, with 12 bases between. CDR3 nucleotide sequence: TGTGCCAGCAGTTTATCCCCGGGGAAGGAGACCCAGTACTTC. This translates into CASSLSPGKETQYF.

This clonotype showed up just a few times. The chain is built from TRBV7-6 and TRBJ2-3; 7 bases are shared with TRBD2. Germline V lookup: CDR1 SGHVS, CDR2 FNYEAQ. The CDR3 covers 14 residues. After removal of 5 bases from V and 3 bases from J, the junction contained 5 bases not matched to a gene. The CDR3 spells CASSDRDYTDTQYF. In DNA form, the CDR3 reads TGTGCCAGCAGCGACCGGGACTATACAGATACGCAGTATTTT.

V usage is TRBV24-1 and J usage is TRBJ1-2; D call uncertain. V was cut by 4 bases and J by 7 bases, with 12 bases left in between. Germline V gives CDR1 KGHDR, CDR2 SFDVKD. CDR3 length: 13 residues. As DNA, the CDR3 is TGTGCCACCAGTGACCCTCGTTATGGTGGCTACACCTTC. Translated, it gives CATSDPRYGGYTF.

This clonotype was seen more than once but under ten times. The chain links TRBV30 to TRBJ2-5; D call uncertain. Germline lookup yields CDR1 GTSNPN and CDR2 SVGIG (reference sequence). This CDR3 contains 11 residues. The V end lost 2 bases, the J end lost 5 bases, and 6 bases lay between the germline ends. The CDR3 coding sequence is TGTGCCTGGAGTATCCGGGAGACCCAGTACTTC. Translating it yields CAWSIRETQYF.

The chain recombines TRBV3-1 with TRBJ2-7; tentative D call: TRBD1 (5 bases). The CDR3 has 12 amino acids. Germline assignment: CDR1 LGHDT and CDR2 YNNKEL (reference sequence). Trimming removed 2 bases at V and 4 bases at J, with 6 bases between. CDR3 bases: TGTGCCAGCAGCCAACCAGGGTACGAGCAGTACTTC. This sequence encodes CASSQPGYEQYF.

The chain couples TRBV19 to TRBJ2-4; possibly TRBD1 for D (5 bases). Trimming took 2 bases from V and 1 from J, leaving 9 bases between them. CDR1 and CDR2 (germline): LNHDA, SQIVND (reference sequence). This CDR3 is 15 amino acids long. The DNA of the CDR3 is TGTGCCAGTAGTATACTGACAGATGCCAAAAACATTCAGTACTTC. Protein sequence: CASSILTDAKNIQYF. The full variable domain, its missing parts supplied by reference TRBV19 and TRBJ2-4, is DGGITQSPKYLFRKEGQNVTLSCEQNLNHDAMYWYRQDPGQGLRLIYYSQIVNDFQKGDIAEGYSVSREKKESFPLTVTSAQKNPTAFYLCASSILTDAKNIQYFGAGTRLSVL.